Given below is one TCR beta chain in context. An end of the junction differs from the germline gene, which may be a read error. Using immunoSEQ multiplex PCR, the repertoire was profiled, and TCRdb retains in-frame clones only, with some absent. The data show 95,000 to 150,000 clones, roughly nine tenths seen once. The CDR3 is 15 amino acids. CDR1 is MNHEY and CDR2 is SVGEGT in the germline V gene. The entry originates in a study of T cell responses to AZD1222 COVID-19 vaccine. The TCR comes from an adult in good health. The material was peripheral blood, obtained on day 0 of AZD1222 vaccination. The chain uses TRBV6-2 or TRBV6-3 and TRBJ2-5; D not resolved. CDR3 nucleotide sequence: TGTGCCAGCACCCCCTATGGCAGACACCAGGAGACCCAGTACTTC. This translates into CASTPYGRHQETQYF.